One sample yielded the 27 T cell receptor beta chains listed below, sequenced in a study of shared clonotypes between healthy human individuals. The data were produced by immunoSEQ multiplex PCR, yet TCRdb's version contains in-frame clones alone and is incomplete. The repertoire includes under 1,900,000 clones, 98% of them detected once, and 0.36% sits in the top ten. Sequencing was performed on naive CD4+ T cells sorted from blood. The subset is: CD45RA+ positively selected. The receptor set was obtained from a man aged 25-45 years in good health.

This chain joins TRBV15 and TRBJ2-1, with D possibly called TRBD1 or TRBD2 (7 bases each). The V end lost 5 bases, the J end lost 7 bases, and 15 bases lay between the germline ends. This CDR3 is built from 14 residues. Germline V gives CDR1 LNHNV, CDR2 YYDKDF (reference sequence). The CDR3 bases are TGTGCCACCAGCCCCGGGACAGCGGGGAATGAGCAGTTCTTC. It codes for CATSPGTAGNEQFF.

The chain uses TRBV19 and TRBJ2-5, with D perhaps matching TRBD1 or TRBD2 (5 bases each). The germline V and J ends were trimmed by 5 bases and 2 bases, with 15 bases remaining between them. The CDR3 runs 15 residues. Germline V gene lookup returns CDR1 LNHDA and CDR2 SQIVND (reference sequence). CDR3 amino acids: CASSGRGATQETQYF. In nucleotides, the CDR3 is TGTGCCAGTAGTGGAAGGGGAGCCACACAAGAGACCCAGTACTTC.

As regards this clone: This sample includes further DNA sequences coding for the same CDR3. This chain joins TRBV5-1 and TRBJ1-1; TRBD1 matches 8 bases. V trimming: 1 base; J trimming: 3 bases; junction bases outside the gene matches: 2. Germline V gene data show CDR1 as SGHRS and CDR2 as YFSETQ. The CDR3 spans 14 residues. This CDR3 reads CASSLTGGDTEAFF. The CDR3 coding sequence is TGCGCCAGCAGCTTGACAGGGGGGGACACTGAAGCTTTCTTT.

The sample holds one count of this clone. The rearrangement joins TRBV5-1 to TRBJ1-5; 7 bases align to TRBD1. The J segment lost 7 bases and the V segment lost 0 bases, leaving 7 bases of the junction unmatched. The CDR3 is 15 residues long. Germline values: CDR1 SGHRS, CDR2 YFSETQ. The CDR3 sequence: CASSLGQGREQPQHF. For the CDR3, the DNA is TGCGCCAGCAGCTTGGGACAGGGTCGGGAACAGCCCCAGCATTTT.

This rearrangement joins TRBV9 to TRBJ1-2; 7 bases map to TRBD1. The CDR3 runs 15 residues. J gave up 1 base and V 2 bases, and 5 bases lay outside the gene matches. CDR1 and CDR2 from the germline V gene are SGDLS and YYNGEE. CDR3: CASSVGSGGNYGYTF. CDR3 DNA sequence: TGTGCCAGCAGCGTGGGTTCAGGGGGTAACTATGGCTACACCTTC.

The chain couples TRBV29-1 to TRBJ2-7; D gene ambiguous. The germline V gene encodes CDR1 SQVTM and CDR2 ANQGSEA. V was pared by 6 bases and J by 2 bases, with 17 bases between. CDR3 length equals 14 residues. CDR3: CSVTSDLDTYEQYF. The DNA of the CDR3 is TGCAGCGTCACCTCTGACTTAGACACCTACGAGCAGTACTTC.

The CDR3 DNA reads as TGTGCCAACCGGACAGGGATAAGCCCTAACTATGGCTACACCTTC. It specifies CANRTGISPNYGYTF. This rearrangement joins TRBV7-9 to TRBJ1-2; 8 bases are a match to TRBD1. V lost 10 bases, J lost 0 bases, and 10 bases stayed unmatched. Germline CDR1 and CDR2: SEHNR and FQNEAQ (reference sequence). CDR3 length equals 15 residues. Using reference TRBV7-9 and TRBJ1-2 for the parts outside the CDR3, the full variable domain is DTGVSQNPRHKITKRGQNVTFRCDPISEHNRLYWYRQTLGQGPEFLTYFQNEAQLEKSRLLSDRFSAERPKGSFSTLEIQRTEQGDSAMYLCANRTGISPNYGYTFGSGTRLTVV.

The V and J genes are TRBV5-1 and TRBJ2-1; 7 bases fit TRBD2. The V segment lost 5 bases and the J segment 4 bases; nucleotides outside the gene matches: 9. The CDR3 extends over 15 amino acids. Looked up from germline, CDR1 is SGHRS and CDR2 is YFSETQ. CDR3 protein: CASSRASGAYNEQFF. The CDR3 bases are TGCGCCAGCAGTCGGGCTAGCGGTGCTTACAATGAGCAGTTCTTC.

In DNA, the CDR3 is TGTGCCAGCAGCTCTGAATATAGCGGGTATACGCAGTATTTT. Translation gives CASSSEYSGYTQYF. J is TRBJ2-3 and V is TRBV5-4; 7 bases are a match to TRBD2. Germline V CDR1 and CDR2: SGHNT, YYREEE (reference sequence). This CDR3 has 14 amino acids. Trimming cost V 3 bases and J 7 bases; bases outside gene matches: 8.

The CDR3 sequence: CASSLGIAGGGTDTQYF. In DNA form, the CDR3 reads TGCGCCAGCAGCTTGGGAATAGCGGGCGGGGGCACAGATACGCAGTATTTT. This rearrangement joins TRBV5-1 to TRBJ2-3; 7 nucleotides line up with TRBD2. The CDR3 length is 17 residues. CDR1 is SGHRS and CDR2 is YFSETQ in the germline V gene. V dropped 0 bases and J dropped 1; count of bases not matched to a gene: 8.

This clone was picked up one time. The same CDR3 also results from other DNA sequences found in this sample. This chain joins TRBV7-2 and TRBJ2-5; D remains unclear. V lost 1 base and J lost 1, with 4 bases in between. This CDR3 contains 13 residues. From germline, CDR1 is SGHTA and CDR2 FQGNSA. The CDR3 DNA follows: TGTGCCAGCAGCTTAGTACCCCAAGAGACCCAGTACTTC. Amino acids: CASSLVPQETQYF.

The gene calls are TRBV11-3 and TRBJ1-3, with D possibly being TRBD1 (5 bases). V lost 5 bases to trimming and J lost 2 bases, with 10 bases between them. Germline CDR1 SGHNT, CDR2 YENEEA. CDR3 length equals 14 residues. This CDR3 is CASSQGVPGNTIYF. The DNA of the CDR3 is TGTGCCAGCAGCCAAGGGGTCCCTGGAAACACCATATATTTT.

The J gene is TRBJ2-7, the V gene TRBV29-1; 9 bases are shared with TRBD1. CDR3 length: 16 residues. V was clipped by 4 bases and J by 1 base; unmatched bases: 11. Germline V gives CDR1 SQVTM, CDR2 ANQGSEA. CDR3 region: CSVAGMRDRASYEQYF. The CDR3, as DNA: TGCAGCGTTGCGGGGATGCGGGACAGGGCTTCCTACGAGCAGTACTTC.

This clone was seen only once. This sequence joins TRBV10-3 and TRBJ1-2; tentatively, D is TRBD1 (5 bases). Trimming removed 6 bases from V and 4 bases from J, with 15 bases in between. The V gene's germline CDR1 is ENHRY and CDR2 SYGVKD. The CDR3 totals 14 residues. CDR3 DNA sequence: TGTGCCATCAGCTCCTCGGGACTCAGCTATGGCTACACCTTC. Its translation: CAISSSGLSYGYTF.

This chain joins TRBV18 and TRBJ2-5, with a weak D call TRBD2 (5 bases). Looked up from germline, CDR1 is KGHSH and CDR2 is LQKENI. The V and J ends lost 0 bases and 4 bases respectively, with 21 bases between them. The CDR3 spans 18 residues. The CDR3 sequence is CASSPPFDWEPGGETQYF. CDR3 nucleotide sequence: TGTGCCAGCTCACCACCGTTTGACTGGGAGCCTGGTGGAGAGACCCAGTACTTC. Based on the CDR3 plus reference TRBV18 and TRBJ2-5, the full variable domain is NAGVMQNPRHLVRRRGQEARLRCSPMKGHSHVYWYRQLPEEGLKFMVYLQKENIIDESGMPKERFSAEFPKEGPSILRIQQVVRGDSAAYFCASSPPFDWEPGGETQYFGPGTRLLVL.

This clone has a single count. The J gene is TRBJ1-5, the V gene TRBV28; 7 bases are shared with TRBD1. The J segment lost 0 bases and the V segment lost 5 bases, leaving 7 bases of the junction unmatched. The CDR3 loop spans 16 amino acids. From germline, CDR1 is MDHEN and CDR2 SYDVKM. CDR3 DNA sequence: TGTGCCAGCAGTGGGAGGGGGCGGAATAGCAATCAGCCCCAGCATTTT. Translating gives CASSGRGRNSNQPQHF.

The J gene is TRBJ2-6, the V gene TRBV4-1, with 7 bases lining up with TRBD2. Unmatched junction bases numbered 14, after V lost 1 base and J lost 2 bases. The CDR3 has 20 amino acids. Germline V gives CDR1 MGHRA, CDR2 YSYEKL. CDR3 nucleotides: TGCGCCAGCAGCCAAGGTCCTACGCGGGGGAGTTCAACTGGGGCCAACGTCCTGACTTTC. Translation gives CASSQGPTRGSSTGANVLTF.

The rearrangement joins TRBV9 to TRBJ2-1; 8 bases map to TRBD2. The CDR3 is made up of 16 amino acids. Germline CDR1 SGDLS, CDR2 YYNGEE. The V gene end was trimmed by 1 base and the J gene end by 9 bases; junction bases not matched to a gene: 12. The CDR3 here is CASSVLVSAGAGEQFF. Written as DNA, the CDR3 is TGTGCCAGCAGCGTATTGGTGTCAGCGGGAGCGGGTGAGCAGTTCTTC.

The rearrangement joins TRBV9 to TRBJ2-1; D might be TRBD2 (5 bases). Per germline, CDR1 SGDLS and CDR2 YYNGEE. Trimming took off 4 bases at V and 6 bases at J, with 20 bases between the two ends. This CDR3 contains 16 residues. The chain's CDR3 is CASSTRADSGSNEQFF. CDR3 nucleotides: TGTGCCAGCAGCACGAGGGCAGACTCGGGTTCCAATGAGCAGTTCTTC.

V and J are TRBV29-1 and TRBJ2-7, with D perhaps TRBD2 (6 bases). Trimming took 6 bases from V and 4 from J, leaving 13 bases between them. Germline V gene data show CDR1 as SQVTM and CDR2 as ANQGSEA. This CDR3 is built from 12 residues. The CDR3, as DNA: TGCAGCGTCGGGAGAGATATATACGAGCAGTACTTC. Translating it yields CSVGRDIYEQYF.

The rearrangement joins TRBV5-1 to TRBJ2-1; 9 bases align to TRBD1. From germline, CDR1 is SGHRS and CDR2 YFSETQ. This CDR3 is built from 16 residues. The V and J ends lost 0 bases and 5 bases, in that order; junction bases with no gene match: 6. The CDR3: CASSLALGQGDNEQFF. DNA of the CDR3: TGCGCCAGCAGCTTGGCCCTGGGACAGGGCGACAATGAGCAGTTCTTC. Using reference TRBV5-1 and TRBJ2-1 for the parts outside the CDR3, the full variable domain is KAGVTQTPRYLIKTRGQQVTLSCSPISGHRSVSWYQQTPGQGLQFLFEYFSETQRNKGNFPGRFSGRQFSNSRSEMNVSTLELGDSALYLCASSLALGQGDNEQFFGPGTRLTVL.

A note on this clone: The sample carries other DNA sequences with the same CDR3. V is TRBV30 and J is TRBJ2-7; D remains unclear. CDR1 is GTSNPN and CDR2 is SVGIG in the germline V gene (reference sequence). CDR3 length: 11 amino acids. V was shortened by 5 bases and J by 3 bases, with 8 bases between the two germline ends. CDR3 residues: CAWGRDYEQYF. CDR3 DNA sequence: TGTGCCTGGGGCAGAGACTACGAGCAGTACTTC.

The chain has TRBV18 and TRBJ2-1, with 9 positions matching TRBD1. The trim removed 0 bases at V and 7 bases at J, leaving 10 bases unmatched. The CDR3 runs to 17 residues. Germline assignment: CDR1 KGHSH and CDR2 LQKENI. The CDR3 DNA is TGTGCCAGCTCACCACCGCTCCGGGACAGGGCTAGGAATGAGCAGTTCTTC. Translated, it gives CASSPPLRDRARNEQFF.

The chain carries TRBV9 and TRBJ1-2, with a weak D call TRBD1 (5 bases). Trimming took 3 bases from V and 0 from J, leaving 15 bases between them. CDR1 is SGDLS and CDR2 is YYNGEE in the germline V gene. CDR3 length equals 16 residues. DNA of the CDR3: TGTGCCAGCAGCGCCAGCGTCGGACAACCTAACTATGGCTACACCTTC. It encodes CASSASVGQPNYGYTF.

This clone was detected only once. V usage is TRBV5-1 and J usage is TRBJ2-3; D is unclear. Germline CDR1 SGHRS, CDR2 YFSETQ. This CDR3 has 12 amino acids. Trimming removed 2 bases from V and 9 bases from J, with 10 bases in between. CDR3 protein: CASSFGRLTQYF. The CDR3 coding sequence is TGCGCCAGCAGCTTTGGGCGTCTAACGCAGTATTTT.

V gene TRBV11-2 combines with J gene TRBJ2-3; 10 nucleotides agree with TRBD1. CDR1 and CDR2 from the germline V gene are SGHAT and FQNNGV. Trimming took 5 bases from V and 0 from J; bases not matched to a gene: 5. This CDR3 is 16 amino acids long. Written as DNA, the CDR3 is TGTGCCAGCAGCCTCGGGACAGGGGACAGCACAGATACGCAGTATTTT. It encodes CASSLGTGDSTDTQYF.

V and J are TRBV5-4 and TRBJ2-5; D uncertain. CDR3 length: 15 residues. The germline gives CDR1 SGHNT, CDR2 YYREEE (reference sequence). V was shortened by 4 bases and J by 5 bases, with 18 bases between the two germline ends. CDR3 sequence: CASSPASIGAETQYF. The CDR3 region has the DNA TGTGCCAGCAGCCCGGCCTCTATTGGTGCGGAGACCCAGTACTTC.